The rows below give T cell receptor beta chains drawn from one sample of a study of Graves' ophthalmopathy and Graves' hyperthyroidism. TCRdb redid the calling of the multiplex PCR reads with MiXCR, one entry per CDR3 protein. The data contain around 470,000 distinct CDR3 sequences, under 15% of them seen just once; the ten biggest clones take up about 10%. The sequencing sample was made of blood. All receptors derive from a woman aged 30 to 39 with Graves' ophthalmopathy. The CDR3 runs from the conserved cysteine through the conserved F or W. The order of the fields is V gene, clone size, D gene, J gene, CDR3 protein, CDR3 DNA. The D gene is left open where the match is weak. Only part of the rows carry a size: once, few, many, or a class if the clone is expanded.

V gene: TRBV11-3
clone size: many
D gene: NA
J gene: TRBJ1-6
CDR3 protein: CASSLDQGQSPLHF
CDR3 DNA: TGTGCCAGCAGCTTGGACCAGGGGCAATCACCCCTCCACTTT

V gene: TRBV12-3/TRBV12-4
clone size: many
D gene: NA
J gene: TRBJ1-3
CDR3 protein: CASSLYGREDTIYF
CDR3 DNA: TGTGCCAGCAGTTTATATGGCAGGGAAGACACCATATATTTT

V gene: TRBV20-1
clone size: many
D gene: NA
J gene: TRBJ2-7
CDR3 protein: CSAGTAYEQYF
CDR3 DNA: TGCAGTGCCGGGACTGCCTACGAGCAGTACTTC

V gene: TRBV27
clone size: many
D gene: TRBD1
J gene: TRBJ1-1
CDR3 protein: CASSRSTGGDTEAFF
CDR3 DNA: TGTGCCAGCAGTCGAAGTACAGGGGGCGATACTGAAGCTTTCTTT

V gene: TRBV30
clone size: NA
D gene: NA
J gene: TRBJ2-7
CDR3 protein: CAWSFSATDGEQYF
CDR3 DNA: TGTGCCTGGAGTTTCAGTGCCACCGACGGCGAGCAGTACTTC

V gene: TRBV24-1
clone size: NA
D gene: NA
J gene: TRBJ2-2
CDR3 protein: CALGTDSGDLFF
CDR3 DNA: TGTGCCCTCGGCACCGACTCCGGGGATCTGTTTTTT

V gene: TRBV30
clone size: few
D gene: NA
J gene: TRBJ1-1
CDR3 protein: CAWSVRATLNTEAFF
CDR3 DNA: TGTGCCTGGAGTGTAAGAGCCACTCTGAACACTGAAGCTTTCTTT

V gene: TRBV19
clone size: many
D gene: NA
J gene: TRBJ1-1
CDR3 protein: CASGGRRSEAFF
CDR3 DNA: TGTGCCAGTGGAGGGAGAAGGTCGGAAGCTTTCTTT

V gene: TRBV6-2/TRBV6-3
clone size: many
D gene: NA
J gene: TRBJ2-7
CDR3 protein: CASSQPELYEQYF
CDR3 DNA: TGTGCCAGCAGCCAGCCGGAGCTCTACGAGCAGTACTTC

V gene: TRBV29-1
clone size: many
D gene: NA
J gene: TRBJ1-1
CDR3 protein: CSVLYMNTEAFF
CDR3 DNA: TGCAGCGTTTTGTACATGAACACTGAAGCTTTCTTT

V gene: TRBV28
clone size: many
D gene: NA
J gene: TRBJ2-4
CDR3 protein: CASSPRRDIQYF
CDR3 DNA: TGTGCCAGCAGTCCCCGGAGGGACATTCAGTACTTC

V gene: TRBV15
clone size: many
D gene: NA
J gene: TRBJ1-2
CDR3 protein: CATRQDRRSGYTF
CDR3 DNA: TGTGCCACCAGGCAGGACCGTCGTAGTGGCTACACCTTC

V gene: TRBV6-1
clone size: many
D gene: TRBD2
J gene: TRBJ2-7
CDR3 protein: CASSRRGRADYEQYF
CDR3 DNA: TGTGCCAGCAGCCGACGGGGGAGGGCGGATTACGAGCAGTACTTC

V gene: TRBV7-9
clone size: many
D gene: NA
J gene: TRBJ2-2
CDR3 protein: CASSLGLGGTGELFF
CDR3 DNA: TGTGCCAGCAGCTTAGGACTTGGGGGGACCGGGGAGCTGTTTTTT

V gene: TRBV2
clone size: many
D gene: NA
J gene: TRBJ2-7
CDR3 protein: CASSLGRLDYEQYF
CDR3 DNA: TGTGCCAGCAGCTTAGGACGGTTAGACTACGAGCAGTACTTC

V gene: TRBV19
clone size: few
D gene: TRBD2
J gene: TRBJ2-5
CDR3 protein: CASTPTAGTSAQETQYF
CDR3 DNA: TGTGCCAGTACCCCAACCGCCGGGACTAGCGCCCAAGAGACCCAGTACTTC

V gene: TRBV28
clone size: few
D gene: NA
J gene: TRBJ2-5
CDR3 protein: CASSLMDVGGKETQYF
CDR3 DNA: TGTGCCAGCAGTTTAATGGATGTTGGAGGGAAAGAGACCCAGTACTTC

V gene: TRBV6-5
clone size: many
D gene: NA
J gene: TRBJ1-1
CDR3 protein: CASSYAGSEAFF
CDR3 DNA: TGTGCCAGCAGCTACGCGGGGAGTGAAGCTTTCTTT